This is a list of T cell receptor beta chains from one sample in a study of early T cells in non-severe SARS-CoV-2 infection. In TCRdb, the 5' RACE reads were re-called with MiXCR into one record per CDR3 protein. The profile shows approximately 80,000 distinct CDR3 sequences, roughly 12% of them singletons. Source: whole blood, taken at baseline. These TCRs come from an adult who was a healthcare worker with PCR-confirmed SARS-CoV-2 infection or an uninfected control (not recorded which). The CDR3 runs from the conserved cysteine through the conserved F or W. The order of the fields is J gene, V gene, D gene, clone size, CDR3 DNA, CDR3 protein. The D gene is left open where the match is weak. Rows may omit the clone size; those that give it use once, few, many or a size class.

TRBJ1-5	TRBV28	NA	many	TGTGCCAGCAGTTTCGGAGGGACACCGAGCAATCAGCCCCAGCATTTT	CASSFGGTPSNQPQHF
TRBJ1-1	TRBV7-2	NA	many	TGTGCCAGCAGCACAGGGTGGGACACTGAAGCTTTCTTT	CASSTGWDTEAFF
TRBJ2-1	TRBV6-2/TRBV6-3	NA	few	TGTGCCAGCCTCCATGTGGGAGGTTCCTACAATGAGCAGTTCTTC	CASLHVGGSYNEQFF
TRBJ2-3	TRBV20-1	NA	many	TGCAGTGCTATTAACAGCGCGGATACGCAGTATTTT	CSAINSADTQYF
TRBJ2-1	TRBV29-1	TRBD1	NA	TGCAGCGTTGACGGGACAGGGGAGCAGTTCTTC	CSVDGTGEQFF
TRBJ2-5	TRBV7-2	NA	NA	TGTGCCAGCAGCCCCCTTGGGGACTCACGGGAGACCCAGTACTTC	CASSPLGDSRETQYF
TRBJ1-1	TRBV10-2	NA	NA	TGCGCCACCTACAACACTGAAGCTTTCTTT	CATYNTEAFF
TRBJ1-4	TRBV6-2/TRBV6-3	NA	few	TGTGCCAGCAGTTTAGACAGCTACAATGAAAAACTGTTTTTT	CASSLDSYNEKLFF
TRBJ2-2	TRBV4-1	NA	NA	TGCGCCAGCAGCCCCGAGCGGGTTGGGGAGCTGTTTTTT	CASSPERVGELFF
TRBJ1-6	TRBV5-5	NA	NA	TGTGCCAGCAGCACGGCCCCCGATTCACCCCTCCACTTT	CASSTAPDSPLHF
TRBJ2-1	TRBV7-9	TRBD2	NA	TGTGCCAGCAGCCCAGAGCGGGGGACCCTTCACAATGAGCAGTTCTTC	CASSPERGTLHNEQFF
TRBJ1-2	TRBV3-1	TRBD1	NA	TGTGCCAGCAGCCAAGCACGGGCAGGGGGCGACTATGGCTACACCTTC	CASSQARAGGDYGYTF
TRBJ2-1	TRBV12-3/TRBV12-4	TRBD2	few	TGTGCCAGCACTGCACGGGGGGAATCCTACAATGAGCAGTTCTTC	CASTARGESYNEQFF
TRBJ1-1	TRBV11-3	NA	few	TGTGCCAGCAGCTCGGGATCTGGTGAGGATACTGAAGCTTTCTTT	CASSSGSGEDTEAFF
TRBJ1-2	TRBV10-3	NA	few	TGTGCCATCAGTGAGACAAAGCAGCGGTCCTATGGCTACACCTTC	CAISETKQRSYGYTF
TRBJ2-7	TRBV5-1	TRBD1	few	TGCGCCAGCAGCTCGGGACAGGGGGACGAGCAGTACTTC	CASSSGQGDEQYF
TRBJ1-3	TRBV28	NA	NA	TGTGCCAGCAGCCTTGGGAACTCTGGAAACACCATATATTTT	CASSLGNSGNTIYF
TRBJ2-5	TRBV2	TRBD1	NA	TGTGCCAGCAGCCCTGCTGACAGGGAAGAGACCCAGTACTTC	CASSPADREETQYF
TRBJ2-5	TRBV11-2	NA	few	TGTGCCAGCAGCTTAGGTGGACAGACGTACCAAGAGATCCAGTACTTC	CASSLGGQTYQEIQYF
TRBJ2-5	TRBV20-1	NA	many	TGCAGTGCTAGAGACTCGAGGGAGGCGGAGACCCAGTACTTC	CSARDSREAETQYF
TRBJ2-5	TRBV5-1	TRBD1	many	TGCGCCAGCAGCTTGACAGGGGGCGCAGAGACCCAGTACTTC	CASSLTGGAETQYF
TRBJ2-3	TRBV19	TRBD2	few	TGTGCCAGTAGTACCATTAGCGGGGGCTCTTCTCATACGCAGTATTTT	CASSTISGGSSHTQYF
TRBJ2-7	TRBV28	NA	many	TGTGCCAGCAGCTCCTTCCTTTTCGAGCAGTACTTC	CASSSFLFEQYF
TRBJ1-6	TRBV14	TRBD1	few	TGTGCCAGCAGCCACCGGACAGGAGGAAAATCACCCCTCCACTTT	CASSHRTGGKSPLHF
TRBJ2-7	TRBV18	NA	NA	TGTGCCAGCTCACCCTTGGGACAAACCTCCTACGAGCAGTACTTC	CASSPLGQTSYEQYF
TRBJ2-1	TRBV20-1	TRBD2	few	TGCAGTGCTCAACTAGCGGGGGGAACTAATGAGCAGTTCTTC	CSAQLAGGTNEQFF
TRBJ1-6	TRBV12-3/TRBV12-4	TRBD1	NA	TGTGCCAGCAGTCCTAGGACAGGGACAAGTTCACCCCTCCACTTT	CASSPRTGTSSPLHF
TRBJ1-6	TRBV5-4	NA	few	TGTGCCAGCAGCTTGGACCTCTCCGTGCGGAATTCACCCCTCCACTTT	CASSLDLSVRNSPLHF
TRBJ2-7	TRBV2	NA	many	TGTGCCAGCAGTGAACGCCGGACGTACTCCTACGAGCAGTACTTC	CASSERRTYSYEQYF
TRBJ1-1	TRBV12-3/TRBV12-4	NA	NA	TGTGCCAGCAGTTTACTTACGGGCACTGAAGCTTTCTTT	CASSLLTGTEAFF
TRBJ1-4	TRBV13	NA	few	TGTGCCAGCAGCTCCCCGGGTGAAAAACTGTTTTTT	CASSSPGEKLFF
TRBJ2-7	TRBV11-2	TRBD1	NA	TGTGCCAGCAGCTTCGCGGACAGGGGGCGGGAGCAGTACTTC	CASSFADRGREQYF
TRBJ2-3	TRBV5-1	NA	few	TGCGCCAGCAGCTTGGACCGGGGGCGCACAGATACGCAGTATTTT	CASSLDRGRTDTQYF
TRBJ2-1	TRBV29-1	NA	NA	TGCAGCGTCGACCTCCTATTCCGTGAGCAGTTCTTC	CSVDLLFREQFF
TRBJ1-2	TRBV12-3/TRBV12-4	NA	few	TGTGCCAGCAGTTTGCCCTCGTGGGGGGCCTATGGCTACACCTTC	CASSLPSWGAYGYTF
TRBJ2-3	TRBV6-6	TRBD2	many	TGTGCCACCGGTGGGAGCGGGGTTATAGATACGCAGTATTTT	CATGGSGVIDTQYF
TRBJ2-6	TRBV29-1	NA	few	TGCAGCGTTGAAGATCGGAGGCTTACCTCTGGGGCCAACGTCCTGACTTTC	CSVEDRRLTSGANVLTF
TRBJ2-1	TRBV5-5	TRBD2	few	TGTGCCAGCCTTACTAGCGGGGGGAGCTCCTACAATGAGCAGTTCTTC	CASLTSGGSSYNEQFF
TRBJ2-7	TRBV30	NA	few	TGTGCCTGGAGTTTAGAGCGGGCCTACGAGCAGTACTTC	CAWSLERAYEQYF
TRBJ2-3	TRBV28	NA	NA	TGTGCCAGTACGGTGGGGGGACGCACAGATACGCAGTATTTT	CASTVGGRTDTQYF
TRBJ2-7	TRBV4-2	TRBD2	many	TGTGCCAGCAGCCAAGTGGGAGGGTTGAAGGCCTACGAGCAGTACTTC	CASSQVGGLKAYEQYF
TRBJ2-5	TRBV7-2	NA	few	TGTGCCAGCAGCACGCGACTAGTTACTGAGACCCAGTACTTC	CASSTRLVTETQYF
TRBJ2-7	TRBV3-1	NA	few	TGTGCCAGCAGCCAAGATTGGGCCGCGAGCTCCTACGAGCAGTACTTC	CASSQDWAASSYEQYF
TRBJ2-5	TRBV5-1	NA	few	TGCGCCAGCAGCTCCACCGGCCCGGCCCGTGAGACCCAGTACTTC	CASSSTGPARETQYF
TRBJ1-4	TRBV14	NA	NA	TGTGCCAGCAGCCCGCGGTGGGGGAATGAAAAACTGTTTTTT	CASSPRWGNEKLFF
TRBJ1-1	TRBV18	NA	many	TGTGCCAGCTCACCCACAGGGATGAACACTGAAGCTTTCTTT	CASSPTGMNTEAFF
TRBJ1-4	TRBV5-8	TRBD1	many	TGTGCCAGCAGCCGACACACAGGGGTCACGGACGAAAAACTGTTTTTT	CASSRHTGVTDEKLFF
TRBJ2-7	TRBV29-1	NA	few	TGCAGCGTTGAATTTGAAGGCTCGGCAGGGAAACTATACGAGCAGTACTTC	CSVEFEGSAGKLYEQYF
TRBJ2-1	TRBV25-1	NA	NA	TGTGCCAGCAGAATGGGGCTAGCCGAGGGGAATGAGCAGTTCTTC	CASRMGLAEGNEQFF
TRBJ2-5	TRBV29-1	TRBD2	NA	TGCAGCGCTAGCAGCGGGGGGGAGGTGGAGACCCAGTACTTC	CSASSGGEVETQYF
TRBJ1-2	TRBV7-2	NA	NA	TGTGCCAGCAGCTTATACTTTGAAGCTGGGGATGGCTACACCTTC	CASSLYFEAGDGYTF
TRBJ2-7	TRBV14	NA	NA	TGTGCCAGCAGCCAAGAACGGGCAGGGAGAAAGCACGAGCAGTACTTC	CASSQERAGRKHEQYF
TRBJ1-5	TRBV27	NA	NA	TGTGCCAGCAGCCGCCGACCGGGATATAGCAATCAGCCCCAGCATTTT	CASSRRPGYSNQPQHF
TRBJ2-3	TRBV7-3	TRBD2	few	TGTGCCAGCAGCTTATCGACTAGCGGGGGGGCGAATACGCAGTATTTT	CASSLSTSGGANTQYF
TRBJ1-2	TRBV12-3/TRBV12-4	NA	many	TGTGCCAGCAGGTCCACAGGGTCCGATGGCTACACCTTC	CASRSTGSDGYTF
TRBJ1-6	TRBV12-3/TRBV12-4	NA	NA	TGTGCCAGCAGTTTTGGCGGGGGAAATTCACCCCTCCACTTT	CASSFGGGNSPLHF
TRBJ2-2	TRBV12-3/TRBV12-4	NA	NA	TGTGCCAGCAGTCCAGCTGGGGTCCCCGGGGAGCTGTTTTTT	CASSPAGVPGELFF
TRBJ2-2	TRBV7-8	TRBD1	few	TGTGCCAGCAGCTTAGAAATGGGACAGGGGGTAACGGGGAACACCGGGGAGCTGTTTTTT	CASSLEMGQGVTGNTGELFF
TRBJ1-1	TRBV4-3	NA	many	TGCGCCAGCAGCCAAGATCGAGGGAACACTGAAGCTTTCTTT	CASSQDRGNTEAFF
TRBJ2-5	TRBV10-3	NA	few	TGTGCCATCAGTGAGTCGTACTCAGAGACCCAGTACTTC	CAISESYSETQYF